A single sample gave rise to the 24 T cell receptor beta chains below, sequenced in a study of blood T cell repertoires in COVID-19. Clones were sequenced by immunoSEQ multiplex PCR, and TCRdb holds only the in-frame ones, with some missing. The sample lists about 68,000 clones, approximately 86% occurring once. What was sequenced was peripheral blood. Receptor source: an elderly man with COVID-19, enrolled during active disease.

The rearrangement joins TRBV28 to TRBJ1-5; 11 nucleotides line up with TRBD1. This CDR3 region has 14 residues. V was clipped by 5 bases and J by 7 bases; unmatched bases: 4. The germline CDR1 and CDR2 sequences are MDHEN and SYDVKM. CDR3 loop: CASSDGQGAQPQHF. The DNA for the CDR3 is TGTGCCAGCAGTGATGGACAGGGGGCCCAGCCCCAGCATTTT. The full variable domain, rest sourced from reference TRBV28 and TRBJ1-5, is DVKVTQSSRYLVKRTGEKVFLECVQDMDHENMFWYRQDPGLGLRLIYFSYDVKMKEKGDIPEGYSVSREKKERFSLILESASTNQTSMYLCASSDGQGAQPQHFGDGTRLSIL.

This clone was seen only a few times. The gene calls are TRBV5-4 and TRBJ1-4; 9 nucleotides align to TRBD1. Germline V gene lookup returns CDR1 SGHNT and CDR2 YYREEE (reference sequence). V lost 1 base to trimming and J lost 5 bases; unmatched junction nucleotides: 3. This CDR3 spans 15 amino acids. CDR3 sequence reads: CASSLTGGRNEKLFF. CDR3 DNA: TGTGCCAGCAGCTTGACAGGGGGCAGGAATGAAAAACTGTTTTTT.

The table lists this clone with a few counts. This chain joins TRBV5-1 and TRBJ2-7; 11 bases fit TRBD2. Germline V gene lookup returns CDR1 SGHRS and CDR2 YFSETQ. There are 15 residues in the CDR3. J lost 6 bases, V lost 2 bases, and 7 bases had no gene match. CDR3 in DNA: TGCGCCAGCAGCTTCGTAGCGGGGGGGCCGGGCGAGCAGTACTTC. Amino acid sequence: CASSFVAGGPGEQYF. The full variable domain, with the rest looked up from reference TRBV5-1 and TRBJ2-7, is KAGVTQTPRYLIKTRGQQVTLSCSPISGHRSVSWYQQTPGQGLQFLFEYFSETQRNKGNFPGRFSGRQFSNSRSEMNVSTLELGDSALYLCASSFVAGGPGEQYFGPGTRLTVT.

The chain links TRBV3-1 (or the pseudogene TRBV3-2) to TRBJ2-7; a possible D gene is TRBD2 (6 bases). The germline V gene has CDR1 LGHDT and CDR2 YNNKEL (reference sequence). The V end was cut by 1 base, the J end by 3 bases, with 10 bases between. CDR3 length equals 14 residues. CDR3 in amino acids: CASSQGGGLYEQYF. In DNA form, the CDR3 reads TGTGCCAGCAGCCAAGGGGGAGGACTCTACGAGCAGTACTTC.

This chain links TRBV5-6 with TRBJ1-2; 8 nucleotides agree with TRBD1. Germline V gene lookup returns CDR1 SGHDT and CDR2 YYEEEE. The CDR3 loop spans 14 amino acids. With V trimmed by 3 bases and J by 3 bases, 4 bases remained unmatched. DNA for the CDR3: TGTGCCAGCAGCTGGCAGGGACAGGACTATGGCTACACCTTC. Protein product: CASSWQGQDYGYTF.

The chain recombines TRBV7-2 with TRBJ2-1, with 7 bases matching TRBD1. V lost 4 bases to trimming and J lost 2 bases; unmatched junction nucleotides: 5. This CDR3 region has 15 residues. Germline CDR1 SGHTA, CDR2 FQGNSA. CDR3 bases: TGTGCCAGCAGCTGGGCTAGGGGGCCCTACAATGAGCAGTTCTTC. Protein: CASSWARGPYNEQFF.

The chain has TRBV19 and TRBJ1-2, with a tentative D call TRBD1 (6 bases). CDR1 is LNHDA and CDR2 is SQIVND in the germline V gene (reference sequence). V lost 3 bases, J lost 4 bases, and 15 bases lay in between. The CDR3 length is 15 residues. The CDR3 DNA reads as TGTGCCAGTAGTATCAGGCAGGGGCAGGGCTATGGCTACACCTTC. Amino acid sequence: CASSIRQGQGYGYTF. Supplemented by reference TRBV19 and TRBJ1-2, the full variable domain reads DGGITQSPKYLFRKEGQNVTLSCEQNLNHDAMYWYRQDPGQGLRLIYYSQIVNDFQKGDIAEGYSVSREKKESFPLTVTSAQKNPTAFYLCASSIRQGQGYGYTFGSGTRLTVV.

The chain recombines TRBV18 with TRBJ2-3; 8 bases match TRBD1. The CDR3 runs to 13 residues. CDR1 KGHSH and CDR2 LQKENI come from the germline V gene. The V segment lost 6 bases and the J segment 6 bases; nucleotides outside the gene matches: 5. The CDR3 DNA is TGTGCCAGCTCCGGACAGGGTGACGATACGCAGTATTTT. Protein sequence: CASSGQGDDTQYF.

The V and J genes are TRBV10-3 and TRBJ1-3; D perhaps matches TRBD1 (6 bases). V was clipped by 6 bases and J by 3 bases, with 12 bases between them. The CDR3 is 14 amino acids. Germline lookup yields CDR1 ENHRY and CDR2 SYGVKD. CDR3 nucleotides: TGTGCCATCAGGGCGACAGGTGGTGGAAACACCATATATTTT. The encoded protein is CAIRATGGGNTIYF.

The CDR3 reads CASRRQGETQYF. The CDR3 nucleotides read TGTGCCAGTAGGAGACAGGGAGAGACCCAGTACTTC. V usage is TRBV19 and J usage is TRBJ2-5, with 7 bases lining up with TRBD1. CDR1 and CDR2 from the germline V gene are LNHDA and SQIVND (reference sequence). This CDR3 is 12 amino acids long. V lost 6 bases and J lost 4; bases outside the gene matches: 2.

Only a few counts were recorded for this clone. The rearrangement joins TRBV18 to TRBJ2-5, with 8 positions matching TRBD1. The V and J ends lost 4 bases and 5 bases, in that order; junction bases with no gene match: 12. The CDR3 covers 16 residues. Germline-derived CDR1 and CDR2 are KGHSH and LQKENI. The CDR3 loop is CASSLQQTGGFETQYF. CDR3 sequence (DNA): TGTGCCAGCTCACTACAACAAACAGGGGGTTTCGAGACCCAGTACTTC.

This rearrangement joins TRBV5-8 to TRBJ1-5; a possible D gene is TRBD1 (6 bases). Trimming stripped 4 bases from V and 1 base from J, with 15 bases between. From germline, CDR1 is SGHTS and CDR2 YDEGEE. The CDR3 has 16 residues. CDR3 in DNA: TGTGCCAGCAGCCTGGGACACAAAAAAAGCAATCAGCCCCAGCATTTT. Residues: CASSLGHKKSNQPQHF.

The V and J genes are TRBV11-3 and TRBJ1-6; D might be TRBD1 (6 bases). The germline CDR1 and CDR2 sequences are SGHNT and YENEEA. The CDR3 contains 14 residues. The V and J ends lost 1 base and 7 bases respectively, with 8 bases between them. The CDR3 region is CASSLGQGNSPLHF. For the CDR3, the DNA is TGTGCCAGCAGCTTAGGCCAGGGGAATTCACCCCTCCACTTT. Using reference TRBV11-3 and TRBJ1-6 for the parts outside the CDR3, the full variable domain is EAGVVQSPRYKIIEKKQPVAFWCNPISGHNTLYWYLQNLGQGPELLIRYENEEAVDDSQLPKDRFSAERLKGVDSTLKIQPAELGDSAVYLCASSLGQGNSPLHFGNGTRLTVT.

The CDR3 loop reads CASSKTGFDGYTF. The DNA of the CDR3 is TGTGCCAGCAGCAAGACAGGTTTTGATGGCTACACCTTC. V gene TRBV2 combines with J gene TRBJ1-2; tentatively, D is TRBD1 (6 bases). V was pared by 6 bases and J by 6 bases, with 14 bases between. CDR3 length equals 13 residues. Germline V gene data show CDR1 as SNHLY and CDR2 as FYNNEI.

This chain connects TRBV9 to TRBJ2-1, with 8 nucleotides matching TRBD2. The CDR3 is 17 amino acids. V dropped 0 bases and J dropped 1; count of bases not matched to a gene: 6. Per germline, CDR1 SGDLS and CDR2 YYNGEE. The DNA for the CDR3 is TGTGCCAGCAGCGTAGGCCCTGCTAGCGGGTCCTACAATGAGCAGTTCTTC. This gives the protein CASSVGPASGSYNEQFF.

The rearrangement uses TRBV24-1 and TRBJ2-5; 13 bases align to TRBD2. The CDR3 has 15 amino acids. The V segment lost 4 bases and the J segment 5 bases; nucleotides outside the gene matches: 3. The germline CDR1 and CDR2 sequences are KGHDR and SFDVKD. The CDR3 spells CATSEGLAGPETQYF. The DNA of the CDR3 is TGTGCCACCAGTGAGGGACTAGCGGGGCCGGAGACCCAGTACTTC.

This chain links TRBV5-1 with TRBJ1-1, with TRBD1 as a possible D gene (5 bases). The germline V gene has CDR1 SGHRS and CDR2 YFSETQ. Trimming removed 0 bases from V and 1 base from J, with 19 bases in between. The CDR3 runs 18 residues. This chain's CDR3 is CASSLGFEASGPNTEAFF. CDR3 nucleotide sequence: TGCGCCAGCAGCTTGGGATTTGAGGCGTCAGGGCCGAACACTGAAGCTTTCTTT.

V gene TRBV6-4 combines with J gene TRBJ2-4; D ambiguous. Trimming removed 6 bases from V and 4 bases from J, with 16 bases in between. The CDR3 spans 15 residues. The germline V gene has CDR1 MRHNA and CDR2 SNTAGT. Written as DNA, the CDR3 is TGTGCCAGCAGGACCCTGGGCCCGGAAAAAAACATTCAGTACTTC. Protein: CASRTLGPEKNIQYF.

The chain joins TRBV11-2 to TRBJ1-6; 7 bases align to TRBD1. Germline values: CDR1 SGHAT, CDR2 FQNNGV. V shed 5 bases and J 9 bases; nucleotides not matched to a gene: 7. CDR3 size: 14 residues. In DNA, the CDR3 is TGTGCCAGCAGCCGACAGGGAGGAGGTTCACCCCTCCACTTT. It yields the protein CASSRQGGGSPLHF. Looking up the rest from reference TRBV11-2 and TRBJ1-6 gives the full variable domain: EAGVAQSPRYKIIEKRQSVAFWCNPISGHATLYWYQQILGQGPKLLIQFQNNGVVDDSQLPKDRFSAERLKGVDSTLKIQPAKLEDSAVYLCASSRQGGGSPLHFGNGTRLTVT.

The chain joins TRBV10-1 to TRBJ2-5; TRBD1 agrees at 8 bases. The CDR3 runs 14 residues. Trimming removed 3 bases from V and 5 bases from J; junction bases left unmatched: 5. Germline V gene lookup returns CDR1 WNHNN and CDR2 SYGVQD (reference sequence). The chain's CDR3 is CASSEGQGRETQYF. The CDR3 nucleotides are TGCGCCAGCAGTGAAGGACAGGGCAGGGAGACCCAGTACTTC.

The chain uses TRBV6-6 and TRBJ2-3; possibly TRBD2 for D (6 bases). The CDR3 has 13 residues. With 11 bases removed from V and 5 bases from J, the gap between germline ends came to 17 bases. CDR1 and CDR2 from the germline V gene are MNHNY and SVGAGI (reference sequence). The CDR3 is CAARGGPRDTQYF. The CDR3 DNA sequence: TGTGCCGCTCGAGGAGGGCCTCGAGATACGCAGTATTTT.

Only one count was recorded for this clone. The genes are TRBV6-6 and TRBJ1-2; 7 bases match TRBD1. CDR1 MNHNY and CDR2 SVGAGI come from the germline V gene (reference sequence). The CDR3 is made up of 16 amino acids. Trimming cost V 5 bases and J 4 bases; bases outside gene matches: 13. The CDR3, as DNA: TGTGCCAGCAGTCCGAAACGAAAGGGACAGTTCTATGGCTACACCTTC. Translated, it gives CASSPKRKGQFYGYTF.

This rearrangement joins TRBV11-3 to TRBJ2-7, with 9 bases identical to TRBD2. Losses at the gene ends were 0 bases for V and 2 bases for J; bases not matched to a gene: 5. This CDR3 contains 16 residues. The germline CDR1 and CDR2 sequences are SGHNT and YENEEA. DNA of the CDR3: TGTGCCAGCAGCTTAGAGCTAGCGGGAAATACCTACGAGCAGTACTTC. Its translation: CASSLELAGNTYEQYF.

The chain combines TRBV2 with TRBJ2-2; 11 bases are shared with TRBD1. CDR1 SNHLY and CDR2 FYNNEI come from the germline V gene. This CDR3 is built from 15 residues. The J segment lost 5 bases and the V segment lost 11 bases, leaving 10 bases of the junction unmatched. The CDR3 sequence: CASEDRGRGTGELFF. The CDR3 DNA follows: TGTGCCTCCGAGGACAGGGGGCGTGGGACCGGGGAGCTGTTTTTT.